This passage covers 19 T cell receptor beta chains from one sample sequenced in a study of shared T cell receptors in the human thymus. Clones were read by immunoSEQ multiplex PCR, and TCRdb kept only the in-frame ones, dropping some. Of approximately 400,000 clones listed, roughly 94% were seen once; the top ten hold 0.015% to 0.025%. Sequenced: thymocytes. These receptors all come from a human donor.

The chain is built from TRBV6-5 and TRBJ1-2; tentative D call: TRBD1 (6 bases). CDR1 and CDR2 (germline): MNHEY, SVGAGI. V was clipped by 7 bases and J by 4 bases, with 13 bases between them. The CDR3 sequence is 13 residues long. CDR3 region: CASNSLGGYGYTF. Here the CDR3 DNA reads TGTGCCAGCAATTCTTTAGGGGGCTATGGCTACACCTTC.

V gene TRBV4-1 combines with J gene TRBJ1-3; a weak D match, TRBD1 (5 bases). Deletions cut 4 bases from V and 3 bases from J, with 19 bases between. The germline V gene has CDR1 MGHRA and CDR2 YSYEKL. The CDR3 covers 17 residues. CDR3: CASSLPPGKKGGNTIYF. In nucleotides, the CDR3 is TGCGCCAGCAGCCTACCTCCAGGGAAAAAAGGTGGAAACACCATATATTTT.

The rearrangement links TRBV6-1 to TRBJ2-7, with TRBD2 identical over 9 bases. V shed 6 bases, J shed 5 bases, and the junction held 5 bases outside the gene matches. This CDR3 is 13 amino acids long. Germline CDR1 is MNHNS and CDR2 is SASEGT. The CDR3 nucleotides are TGTGCCAGCAGGGCTAGCGGGAACCACGAGCAGTACTTC. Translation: CASRASGNHEQYF.

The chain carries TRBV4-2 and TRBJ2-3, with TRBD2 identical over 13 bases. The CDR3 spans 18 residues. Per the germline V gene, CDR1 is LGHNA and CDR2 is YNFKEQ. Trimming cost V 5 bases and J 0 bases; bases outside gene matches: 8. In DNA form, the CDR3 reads TGTGCCAGCAGCAGGAGGACTAGCGGGAGCGCGAGCACAGATACGCAGTATTTT. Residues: CASSRRTSGSASTDTQYF.

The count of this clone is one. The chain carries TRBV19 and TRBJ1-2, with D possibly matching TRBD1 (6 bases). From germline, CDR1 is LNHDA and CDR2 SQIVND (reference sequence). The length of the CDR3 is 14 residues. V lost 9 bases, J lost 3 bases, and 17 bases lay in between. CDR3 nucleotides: TGTGCCAGCGACAAGCGGGGGGGCGACTATGGCTACACCTTC. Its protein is CASDKRGGDYGYTF.

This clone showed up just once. CDR3 sequence reads: CASSLLGGNTEAFF. CDR3 nucleotides: TGTGCCAGCAGCTTATTGGGAGGGAACACTGAAGCTTTCTTT. The chain employs TRBV5-6 and TRBJ1-1; no reliable D call. V lost 2 bases and J 1 base, leaving 9 bases between the germline ends. The CDR3 has 14 amino acids. Looked up from germline, CDR1 is SGHDT and CDR2 is YYEEEE.

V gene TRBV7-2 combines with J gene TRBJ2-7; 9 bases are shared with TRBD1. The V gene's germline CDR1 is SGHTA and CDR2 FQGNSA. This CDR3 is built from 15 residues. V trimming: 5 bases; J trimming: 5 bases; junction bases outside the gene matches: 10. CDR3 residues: CASSPRQGVYHEQYF. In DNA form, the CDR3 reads TGTGCCAGCAGCCCCCGACAGGGGGTCTACCACGAGCAGTACTTC.

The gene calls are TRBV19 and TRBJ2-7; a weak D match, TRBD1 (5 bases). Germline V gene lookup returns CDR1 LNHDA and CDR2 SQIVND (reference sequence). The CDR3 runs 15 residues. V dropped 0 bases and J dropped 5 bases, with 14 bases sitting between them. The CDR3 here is CASSIDGRGPHEQYF. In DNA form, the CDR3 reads TGTGCCAGTAGTATAGATGGAAGGGGTCCCCACGAGCAGTACTTC.

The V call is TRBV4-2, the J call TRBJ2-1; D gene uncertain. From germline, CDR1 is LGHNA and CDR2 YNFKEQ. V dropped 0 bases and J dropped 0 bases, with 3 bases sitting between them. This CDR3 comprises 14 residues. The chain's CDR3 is CASSQEISYNEQFF. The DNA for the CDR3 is TGTGCCAGCAGCCAAGAGATCTCCTACAATGAGCAGTTCTTC.

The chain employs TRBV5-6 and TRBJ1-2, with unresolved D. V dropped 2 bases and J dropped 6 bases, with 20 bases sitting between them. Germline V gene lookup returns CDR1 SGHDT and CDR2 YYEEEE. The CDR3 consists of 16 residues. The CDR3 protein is CASSLPGLRRRDGYTF. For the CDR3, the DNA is TGTGCCAGCAGCTTACCGGGCCTCCGGCGGAGGGATGGCTACACCTTC.

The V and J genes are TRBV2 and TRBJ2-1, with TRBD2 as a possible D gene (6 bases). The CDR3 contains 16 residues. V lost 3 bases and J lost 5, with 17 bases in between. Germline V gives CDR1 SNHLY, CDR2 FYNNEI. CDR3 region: CASSDEEGTTHNEQFF. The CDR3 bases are TGTGCCAGCAGTGATGAGGAGGGGACGACCCACAATGAGCAGTTCTTC.

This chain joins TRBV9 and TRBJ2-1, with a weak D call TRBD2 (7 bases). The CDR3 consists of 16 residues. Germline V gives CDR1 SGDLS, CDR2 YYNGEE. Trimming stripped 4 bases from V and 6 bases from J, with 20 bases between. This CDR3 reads CASSPRRTGRVNEQFF. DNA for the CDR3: TGTGCCAGCAGCCCCAGAAGAACAGGGAGGGTCAATGAGCAGTTCTTC.

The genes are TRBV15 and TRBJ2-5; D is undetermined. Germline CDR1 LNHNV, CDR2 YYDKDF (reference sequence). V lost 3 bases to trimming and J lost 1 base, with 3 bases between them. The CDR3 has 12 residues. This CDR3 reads CATSRTQETQYF. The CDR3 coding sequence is TGTGCCACCAGCAGGACCCAAGAGACCCAGTACTTC.

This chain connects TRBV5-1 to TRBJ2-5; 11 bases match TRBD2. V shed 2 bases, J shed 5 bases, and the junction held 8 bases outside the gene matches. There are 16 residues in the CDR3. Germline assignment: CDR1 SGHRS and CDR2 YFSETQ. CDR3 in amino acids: CASSFLLAGVNETQYF. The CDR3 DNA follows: TGCGCCAGCAGCTTCCTACTAGCGGGAGTCAATGAGACCCAGTACTTC.

The CDR3 region is CASSLGSGPGRWNIQYF. The DNA of the CDR3 is TGTGCCAGCAGTTTAGGATCCGGCCCGGGCCGGTGGAACATTCAGTACTTC. This chain uses TRBV27 with TRBJ2-4; D uncertain. Trimming removed 2 bases at V and 7 bases at J, with 21 bases between. This CDR3 spans 17 amino acids. Germline-derived CDR1 and CDR2 are MNHEY and SMNVEV (reference sequence).

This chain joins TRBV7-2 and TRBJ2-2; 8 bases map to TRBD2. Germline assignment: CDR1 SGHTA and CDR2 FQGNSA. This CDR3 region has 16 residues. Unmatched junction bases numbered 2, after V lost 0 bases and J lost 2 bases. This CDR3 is CASSLALAENTGELFF. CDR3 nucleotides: TGTGCCAGCAGCTTAGCACTAGCGGAAAACACCGGGGAGCTGTTTTTT.

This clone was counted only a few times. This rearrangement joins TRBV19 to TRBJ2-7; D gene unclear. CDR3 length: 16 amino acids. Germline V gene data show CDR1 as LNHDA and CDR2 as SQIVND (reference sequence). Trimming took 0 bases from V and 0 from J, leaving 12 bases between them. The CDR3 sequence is CASSIDLTVSSYEQYF. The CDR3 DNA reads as TGTGCCAGTAGTATAGATCTAACGGTAAGCTCCTACGAGCAGTACTTC. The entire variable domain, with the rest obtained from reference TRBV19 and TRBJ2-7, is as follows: DGGITQSPKYLFRKEGQNVTLSCEQNLNHDAMYWYRQDPGQGLRLIYYSQIVNDFQKGDIAEGYSVSREKKESFPLTVTSAQKNPTAFYLCASSIDLTVSSYEQYFGPGTRLTVT.

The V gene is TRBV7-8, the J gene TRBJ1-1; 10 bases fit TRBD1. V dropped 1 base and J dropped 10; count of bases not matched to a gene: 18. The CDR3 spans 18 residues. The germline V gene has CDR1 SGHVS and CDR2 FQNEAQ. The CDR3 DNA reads TGTGCCAGCAGCTTAGTTGGGGAGGGGGGACAGGGGTTTAGTGTAGCTTTCTTT. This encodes CASSLVGEGGQGFSVAFF.

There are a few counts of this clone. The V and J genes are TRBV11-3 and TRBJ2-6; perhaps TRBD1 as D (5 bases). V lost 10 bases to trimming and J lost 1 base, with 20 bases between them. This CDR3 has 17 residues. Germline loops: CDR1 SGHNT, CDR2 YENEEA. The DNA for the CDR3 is TGTGCCACCTCCCAGGGTTTTTATTTATCTGGGGCCAACGTCCTGACTTTC. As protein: CATSQGFYLSGANVLTF.